The following is a T cell receptor (beta chain) sequence with its context. The antigen is undetermined. These data are taken from a study of metastatic and nonmetastatic thyroid tumors. Study at large: The authors compared repertoires across blood and tumor or nodule tissue from malignant and benign thyroid patients.

No patient received treatment before thyroid surgery. Through MiXCR, TCRdb re-clonotyped the PCR reads. The sample lists about 24,000 clones, 20% to 30% occurring once. Looked up from germline, CDR1 is MNHNS and CDR2 is SASEGT. V lost 5 bases, J lost 3 bases, and 6 bases stayed unmatched. This CDR3 contains 15 residues. Study-wide results and limits: Reports indicated that malignant thyroid tumors showed significantly higher TCR beta diversity than benign nodules did, in blood and tumor.

The sample consisted of blood. This receptor was taken from a male donor with papillary thyroid cancer or a benign thyroid nodule (not recorded which). Some clones in this sample may be carry-over from other donors' samples. V is TRBV6-1 and J is TRBJ2-1; the match to TRBD2 covers 8 bases. The DNA for the CDR3 is TGTGCCAGCAGTCCTACTAGCGGTAGCTACAATGAGCAGTTCTTC. It is translated as CASSPTSGSYNEQFF.